These 17 T cell receptor beta chains came from one sample sequenced in a study of CD8+ T cells in alopecia areata. Scientists pooled cutaneous lymph node cells and sorted them on CD4, CD8alpha, NKG2D, NKG2ACE and other markers. cDNA serving as the sequencing template came from extracted, reverse transcribed RNA. Generated by immunoSEQ multiplex PCR, the TCRdb table keeps only in-frame clones and is missing some. Listed for the sample are more than 250,000 clones, none seen a single time. The sequenced material came from CD4+ T cells sorted from a lymph node. Source of these receptors: a C3H/HeJ mouse with alopecia areata. Strain haplotype at MHC: H2-k.

As for this clone: All gene names here are mouse names. The read terminates 4 residues before the CDR3 end, so the remaining end is supplied by the germline J gene. The chain joins TRBV1 to TRBJ2-3; D is perhaps TRBD1 (5 bases). Germline V CDR1 and CDR2: NSQYPW, LRSPGD (reference sequence). The V end was cut by 3 bases, the J end by 1 base, with 14 bases between. The CDR3 has 16 amino acids. CDR3 sequence reads: CTCSAQLRVGAETLYF. The part of the CDR3 DNA that was read is TGCACCTGCAGTGCCCAACTCAGGGTGGGTGCAGAA.

In regard to this clone: Gene names are the mouse ones. The read terminates 4 residues ahead of where the CDR3 ends, so the germline J gene completes it. The V gene is TRBV13-3, the J gene TRBJ2-2, with D maybe TRBD1 (5 bases). From germline, CDR1 is NNHDY and CDR2 SYVADS. The CDR3 covers 12 residues. Trimming took 5 bases from V and 3 from J, leaving 5 bases between them. The CDR3 bases that were read are TGTGCCAGCAGGACAGACACCGGG. This gives the protein CASRTDTG. The complete CDR3 reads CASRTDTGQLYF.

Details on this clone: Here the gene names and germline are mouse. The CDR3 goes on 4 residues after the read ends, and that part is filled in from the germline J gene. The V and J genes are TRBV1 and TRBJ2-7; possible D gene TRBD1, 6 bases. Germline lookup yields CDR1 NSQYPW and CDR2 LRSPGD (reference sequence). This CDR3 region has 18 residues. The V end lost 0 bases, the J end lost 0 bases, and 18 bases lay between the germline ends. Incomplete CDR3 DNA: TGCACCTGCAGTGCAGATCGAGGGACAAGGGAGAGCTCCTAT. Amino acid sequence: CTCSADRGTRESSY. The complete CDR3 protein is CTCSADRGTRESSYEQYF.

In regard to this clone: Genes and germline are mouse. Coverage ceases 4 residues before the CDR3 finishes, and the germline J gene fills in the end. The chain couples TRBV19 to TRBJ2-3; 8 bases agree with TRBD2. This CDR3 spans 14 amino acids. Per the germline V gene, CDR1 is FNHDT and CDR2 is SITEND (reference sequence). The J segment lost 0 bases and the V segment lost 6 bases, leaving 3 bases of the junction unmatched. The covered CDR3 bases are TGTGCCAGCACGCTGGGGGGTAGTGCAGAA. Encoded protein: CASTLGGSAE. The CDR3 in full is CASTLGGSAETLYF. The whole variable domain, filled in from reference TRBV19 and TRBJ2-3, reads GGIITQTPKFLIGQEGQKLTLKCQQNFNHDTMYWYRQDSGKGLRLIYYSITENDLQKGDLSEGYDASREKKSSFSLTVTSAQKNEMAVFLCASTLGGSAETLYFGSGTRLTVL.

In the case of this clone: Any gene name here is a mouse gene name. Coverage ceases 4 residues before the CDR3 finishes, and the germline J gene fills in the end. This same CDR3 is encoded by further DNA sequences in the sample. The chain employs TRBV1 and TRBJ2-3; 7 bases match TRBD2. With V trimmed by 1 base and J by 0 bases, 4 bases remained unmatched. Per the germline V gene, CDR1 is NSQYPW and CDR2 is LRSPGD (reference sequence). This CDR3 comprises 16 residues. The CDR3 loop reads CTCSAGWGSSAETLYF. CDR3 DNA, as far as it was read: TGCACCTGCAGTGCAGGCTGGGGGTCTAGTGCAGAA.

Regarding this clone: The gene names here belong to mouse. The observed sequence ends 3 residues before the CDR3 terminus, with the missing tail filled in from the germline J gene. The rearrangement links TRBV1 to TRBJ1-6; unclear D gene. TRBJ1-6 is an open reading frame, and its role is uncertain. The CDR3 loop spans 15 amino acids. Germline V gene lookup returns CDR1 NSQYPW and CDR2 LRSPGD (reference sequence). The ends were cut back, 0 bases at V and 5 bases at J, with 8 bases in the middle. CDR3 DNA, as far as it was read: TGCACCTGCAGTGCAGATTACAGAAATAATTCGCCC. This codes for CTCSADYRNNSP. The whole CDR3 sequence is CTCSADYRNNSPLYF.

Note on this clone: Gene names follow the mouse nomenclature. The CDR3 end lies 4 residues beyond the end of the read and is filled in from the germline J gene. This sample also contains other DNA sequences that code for the same CDR3. The chain links TRBV31 to TRBJ2-1; no definite D call. Germline V gene sequence: CDR1 GKSSPN, CDR2 SITVG. Trimming cost V 0 bases and J 1 base, with 4 bases left between them. The CDR3 runs 13 residues. This CDR3 is CAWSLQNYAEQFF. The part of the CDR3 DNA that was read is TGTGCCTGGAGTCTCCAGAACTATGCT.

This clone has a handful of counts. Germline and genes here are mouse. The read stops 4 residues short of the end of the CDR3; the missing end is completed from the germline J gene. The sample carries other DNA sequences with the same CDR3. The chain links TRBV19 to TRBJ2-1, with 7 bases matching TRBD2. Germline V gene lookup returns CDR1 FNHDT and CDR2 SITEND (reference sequence). Trimming took 1 base from V and 0 from J; bases not matched to a gene: 4. The CDR3 consists of 16 residues. The covered CDR3 bases are TGTGCCAGCAGTATACCCTTGGGGGGTAACTATGCT. It specifies CASSIPLGGNYA. The full CDR3 reads CASSIPLGGNYAEQFF. Supplemented by reference TRBV19 and TRBJ2-1, the full variable domain reads GGIITQTPKFLIGQEGQKLTLKCQQNFNHDTMYWYRQDSGKGLRLIYYSITENDLQKGDLSEGYDASREKKSSFSLTVTSAQKNEMAVFLCASSIPLGGNYAEQFFGPGTRLTVL.

Worth noting for this clone: The gene symbols are mouse symbols. The read terminates 4 residues ahead of where the CDR3 ends, so the germline J gene completes it. This sample includes further DNA sequences coding for the same CDR3. This chain uses TRBV19 with TRBJ2-1; 8 nucleotides agree with TRBD1. Germline lookup yields CDR1 FNHDT and CDR2 SITEND (reference sequence). The CDR3 contains 13 residues. CDR3 amino acids: CASSIQGATEQFF. The covered CDR3 bases are TGTGCCAGCAGTATTCAGGGGGCTACT.

In regard to this clone: Mouse germline and gene names are used. The read terminates 4 residues before the CDR3 end, so the remaining end is supplied by the germline J gene. The same CDR3 arises from other DNA sequences in this sample as well. V usage is TRBV13-2 and J usage is TRBJ2-2, with D perhaps TRBD2 (6 bases). This CDR3 contains 15 residues. CDR1 and CDR2 from the germline V gene are NNHNN and SYGAGS (reference sequence). V was trimmed by 2 bases and J by 0 bases, leaving 8 bases between them. CDR3 DNA, as far as it was read: TGTGCCAGCGGTGACGCTGGGGCAAACACCGGG. It codes for CASGDAGANTG. The CDR3, in full, reads CASGDAGANTGQLYF.

Comments on this clone: The gene names given are mouse names. Read sequence stops 4 residues before the CDR3 end, and the germline J gene provides the missing end. The rearrangement uses TRBV31 and TRBJ1-1; TRBD1 matches at 10 bases. This CDR3 is built from 15 residues. The V gene's germline CDR1 is GKSSPN and CDR2 SITVG. Trimming at V came to 0 bases and at J to 1 base, leaving 2 bases not matched to a gene. CDR3 DNA, as far as it was read: TGTGCCTGGAGTCTAAGGACAGGGGGAAACACA. Translated: CAWSLRTGGNT. The CDR3 reads in full as CAWSLRTGGNTEVFF.

This clone occurred a few times. Here the gene names and germline are mouse. The read terminates 4 residues ahead of where the CDR3 ends, so the germline J gene completes it. The genes are TRBV13-3 and TRBJ2-1; the match to TRBD2 covers 7 bases. Per germline, CDR1 NNHDY and CDR2 SYVADS. The CDR3 runs 14 residues. J gave up 3 bases and V 6 bases, and 6 bases lay outside the gene matches. CDR3 DNA, as far as it was read: TGTGCCAGCACGGACGGGGGGGGCTATGCT. Protein product: CASTDGGGYA. In full, the CDR3 is CASTDGGGYAEQFF.

This clone was recorded a few times. Gene and germline names: mouse. The CDR3 goes on 4 residues after the read ends, and that part is filled in from the germline J gene. The rearrangement links TRBV13-1 to TRBJ2-5, with TRBD1 matching 7 bases. The V gene end was trimmed by 1 base and the J gene end by 1 base; junction bases not matched to a gene: 3. This CDR3 has 15 residues. The V gene's germline CDR1 is NSHNY and CDR2 SYGAGN. The part of the CDR3 DNA that was read is TGTGCCAGCAGTGATCCCGGACAGGACCAAGAC. Translated, it gives CASSDPGQDQD. The whole CDR3 protein is CASSDPGQDQDTQYF.

To note about this clone: Genes and germline come from the mouse. The sequenced fragment ends 4 residues before the CDR3 boundary, so the rest is inferred from the germline J gene. This chain uses TRBV14 with TRBJ1-2; TRBD1 matches at 9 bases. V lost 5 bases, J lost 4 bases, and 6 bases stayed unmatched. Germline values: CDR1 SGHDT, CDR2 FRDEAV. CDR3 size: 14 residues. Incomplete CDR3 DNA: TGTGCCAGCAGCCCGGGACAGGGTGTCTCC. It codes for CASSPGQGVS. The full CDR3 sequence reads CASSPGQGVSDYTF.

About this clone: All gene names here are mouse names. Coverage ceases 4 residues before the CDR3 finishes, and the germline J gene fills in the end. The chain recombines TRBV13-3 with TRBJ1-2, with unresolved D. With 1 base removed from V and 2 bases from J, the gap between germline ends came to 9 bases. Per the germline V gene, CDR1 is NNHDY and CDR2 is SYVADS. This CDR3 spans 14 amino acids. The CDR3: CASSDLPGNSDYTF. Partial CDR3 DNA: TGTGCCAGCAGTGATCTCCCTGGGAACTCC.

In its sample, this clone was seen many times. Each gene name is a mouse one. The CDR3 goes on 3 residues after the read ends, and that part is filled in from the germline J gene. The chain is built from TRBV14 and TRBJ1-6; possibly TRBD1 for D (5 bases). TRBJ1-6 is placed among ORFs of uncertain function. Germline V gene lookup returns CDR1 SGHDT and CDR2 FRDEAV. CDR3 length equals 14 residues. V was shortened by 2 bases and J by 3 bases, with 6 bases between the two germline ends. The CDR3 sequence is CASSLTDYNSPLYF. Partial CDR3 DNA: TGTGCCAGCAGTTTGACAGACTATAATTCGCCC.

This clone was observed a few times. Genes here carry mouse names. The read ends 4 residues early relative to the CDR3; the germline J gene fills the gap. The chain is built from TRBV13-2 and TRBJ1-1; D is unresolved. V dropped 6 bases and J dropped 0 bases, with 6 bases sitting between them. CDR1 and CDR2 (germline): NNHNN, SYGAGS (reference sequence). The CDR3 extends over 12 amino acids. The sequenced CDR3 bases are TGTGCCAGCGACAGTGCAAACACA. It codes for CASDSANT. The complete CDR3 reads CASDSANTEVFF.